This TCR beta chain was sequenced for a study of blood T cell repertoires in COVID-19. This clone was recorded a few times. All recovered Cohort 3 donors got two negative PCRs, got clearance, or saw symptom resolution. V lost 0 bases, J lost 9 bases, and 10 bases stayed unmatched. The CDR3 loop spans 17 amino acids. Germline values: CDR1 SGHDN, CDR2 FVKESK. Clones were sequenced by immunoSEQ multiplex PCR, and TCRdb holds only the in-frame ones, with some missing. The data contain roughly 200,000 clones, 75% to 90% of them singletons. The sequence derives from a middle-aged man who had recovered from COVID-19. This chain joins TRBV14 and TRBJ2-1, with 11 nucleotides matching TRBD2. The sample was PBMCs or T cells enriched from blood (not recorded which). In nucleotides, the CDR3 is TGTGCCAGCAGCCAAGATAGCGGGAGGGCCACGATCGGTGAGCAGTTCTTC. It yields the protein CASSQDSGRATIGEQFF. Filled out from reference TRBV14 and TRBJ2-1, the complete variable domain reads EAGVTQFPSHSVIEKGQTVTLRCDPISGHDNLYWYRRVMGKEIKFLLHFVKESKQDESGMPNNRFLAERTGGTYSTLKVQPAELEDSGVYFCASSQDSGRATIGEQFFGPGTRLTVL.